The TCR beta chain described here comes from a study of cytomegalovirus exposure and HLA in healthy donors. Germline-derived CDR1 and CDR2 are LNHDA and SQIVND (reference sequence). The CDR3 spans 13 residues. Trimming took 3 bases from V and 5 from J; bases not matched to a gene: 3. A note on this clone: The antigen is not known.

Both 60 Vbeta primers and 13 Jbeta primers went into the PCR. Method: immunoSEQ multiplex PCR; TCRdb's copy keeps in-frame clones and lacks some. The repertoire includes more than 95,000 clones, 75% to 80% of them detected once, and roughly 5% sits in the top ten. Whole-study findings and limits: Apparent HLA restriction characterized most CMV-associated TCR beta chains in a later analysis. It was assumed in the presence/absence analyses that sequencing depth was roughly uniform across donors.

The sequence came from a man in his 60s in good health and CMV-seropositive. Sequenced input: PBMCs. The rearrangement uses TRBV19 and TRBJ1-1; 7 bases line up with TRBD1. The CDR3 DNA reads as TGTGCCAGTAGTATCGGGACAGCTACTGAAGCTTTCTTT. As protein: CASSIGTATEAFF.